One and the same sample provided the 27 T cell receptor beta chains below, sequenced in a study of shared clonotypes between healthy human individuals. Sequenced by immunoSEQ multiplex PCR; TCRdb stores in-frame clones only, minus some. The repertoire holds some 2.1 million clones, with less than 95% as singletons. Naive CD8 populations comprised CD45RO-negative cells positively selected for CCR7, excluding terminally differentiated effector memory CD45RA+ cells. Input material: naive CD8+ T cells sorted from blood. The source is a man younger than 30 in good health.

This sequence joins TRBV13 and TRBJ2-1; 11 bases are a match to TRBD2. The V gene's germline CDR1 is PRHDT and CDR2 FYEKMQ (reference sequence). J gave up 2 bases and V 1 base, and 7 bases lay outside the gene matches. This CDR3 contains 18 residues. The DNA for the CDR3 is TGTGCCAGCAGCTTAGCGGGTAGCGGGGGGGCAACCTACAATGAGCAGTTCTTC. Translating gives CASSLAGSGGATYNEQFF.

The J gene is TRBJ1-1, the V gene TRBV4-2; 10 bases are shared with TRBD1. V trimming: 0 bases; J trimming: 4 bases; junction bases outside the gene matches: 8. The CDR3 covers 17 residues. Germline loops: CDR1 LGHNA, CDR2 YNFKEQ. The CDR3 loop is CASSQDMWDRGTTEAFF. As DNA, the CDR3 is TGTGCCAGCAGCCAAGATATGTGGGACAGGGGTACCACTGAAGCTTTCTTT.

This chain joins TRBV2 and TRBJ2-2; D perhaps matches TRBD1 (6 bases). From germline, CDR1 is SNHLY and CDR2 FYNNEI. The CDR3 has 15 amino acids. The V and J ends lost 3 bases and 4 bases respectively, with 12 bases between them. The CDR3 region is CASSETTGGTGELFF. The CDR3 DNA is TGTGCCAGCAGTGAGACGACAGGCGGCACCGGGGAGCTGTTTTTT.

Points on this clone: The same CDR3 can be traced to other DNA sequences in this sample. CDR3 nucleotides: TGTGCCAGCAGCGTAGGAGGGACAGGTCTCGCTTTCTTT. Amino acid sequence: CASSVGGTGLAFF. This chain joins TRBV9 and TRBJ1-1, with TRBD1 matching over 8 bases. V shed 0 bases and J 11 bases; nucleotides not matched to a gene: 6. This CDR3 has 13 amino acids. Germline V gene data show CDR1 as SGDLS and CDR2 as YYNGEE.

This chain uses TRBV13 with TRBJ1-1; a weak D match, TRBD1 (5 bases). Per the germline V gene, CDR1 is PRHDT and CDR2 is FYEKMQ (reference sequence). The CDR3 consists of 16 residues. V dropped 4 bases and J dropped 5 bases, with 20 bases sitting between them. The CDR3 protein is CASSSVHTVGGTEAFF. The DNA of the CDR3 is TGTGCCAGCAGCTCCGTGCATACCGTGGGGGGTACTGAAGCTTTCTTT.

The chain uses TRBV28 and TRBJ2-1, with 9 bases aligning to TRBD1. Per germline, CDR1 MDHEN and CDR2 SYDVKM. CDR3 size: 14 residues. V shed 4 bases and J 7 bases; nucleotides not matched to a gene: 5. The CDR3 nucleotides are TGTGCCAGCAGTTCTACAGGGGGCGGGAATGAGCAGTTCTTC. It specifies CASSSTGGGNEQFF.

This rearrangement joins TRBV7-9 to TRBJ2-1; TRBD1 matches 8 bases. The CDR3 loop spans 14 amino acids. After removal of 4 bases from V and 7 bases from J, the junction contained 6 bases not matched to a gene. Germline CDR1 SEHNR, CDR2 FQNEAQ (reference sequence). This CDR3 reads CASSWVQGANEQFF. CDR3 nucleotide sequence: TGTGCCAGCAGCTGGGTGCAGGGGGCAAATGAGCAGTTCTTC.

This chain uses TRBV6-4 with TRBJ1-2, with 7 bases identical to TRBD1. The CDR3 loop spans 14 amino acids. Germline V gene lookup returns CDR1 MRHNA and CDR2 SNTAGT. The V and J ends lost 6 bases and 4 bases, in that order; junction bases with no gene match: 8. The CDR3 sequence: CASRRQGGSYGYTF. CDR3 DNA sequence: TGTGCCAGCAGGAGACAGGGAGGAAGCTATGGCTACACCTTC.

The CDR3 spells CASSLDPGGRADEQFF. DNA for the CDR3: TGTGCCAGCAGCTTAGATCCTGGCGGGAGGGCGGATGAGCAGTTCTTC. The chain combines TRBV11-2 with TRBJ2-1; 9 nucleotides line up with TRBD2. The trim removed 0 bases at V and 8 bases at J, leaving 8 bases unmatched. The CDR3 is made up of 16 amino acids. The V gene's germline CDR1 is SGHAT and CDR2 FQNNGV.

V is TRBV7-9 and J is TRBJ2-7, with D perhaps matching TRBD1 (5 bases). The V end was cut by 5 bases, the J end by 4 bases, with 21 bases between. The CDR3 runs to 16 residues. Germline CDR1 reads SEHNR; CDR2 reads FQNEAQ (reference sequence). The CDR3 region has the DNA TGTGCCAGCAGCCCCAAGGGGTGGCCTGCAGGATACGAGCAGTACTTC. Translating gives CASSPKGWPAGYEQYF. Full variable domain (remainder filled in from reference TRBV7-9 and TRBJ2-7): DTGVSQNPRHKITKRGQNVTFRCDPISEHNRLYWYRQTLGQGPEFLTYFQNEAQLEKSRLLSDRFSAERPKGSFSTLEIQRTEQGDSAMYLCASSPKGWPAGYEQYFGPGTRLTVT.

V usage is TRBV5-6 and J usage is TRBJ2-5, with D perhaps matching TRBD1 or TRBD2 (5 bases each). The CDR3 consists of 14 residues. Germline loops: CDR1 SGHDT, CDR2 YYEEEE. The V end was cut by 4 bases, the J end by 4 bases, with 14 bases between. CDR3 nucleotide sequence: TGTGCCAGCAGCGCTCGTGGGGGTAGAGAGACCCAGTACTTC. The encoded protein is CASSARGGRETQYF.

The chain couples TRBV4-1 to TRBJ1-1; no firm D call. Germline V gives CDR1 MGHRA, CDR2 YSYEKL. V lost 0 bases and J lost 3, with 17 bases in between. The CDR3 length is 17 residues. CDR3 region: CASSQDRFEVVDTEAFF. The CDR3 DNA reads TGCGCCAGCAGCCAAGACCGTTTCGAAGTGGTGGACACTGAAGCTTTCTTT.

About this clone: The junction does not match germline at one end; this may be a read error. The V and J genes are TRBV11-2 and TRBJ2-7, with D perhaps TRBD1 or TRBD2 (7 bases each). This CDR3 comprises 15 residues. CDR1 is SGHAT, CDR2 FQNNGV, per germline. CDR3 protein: CASSVDREGSYEQYF. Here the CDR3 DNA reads TGTGCCAGCAGCGTAGACAGGGAGGGCTCCTACGAGCAGTACTTC.

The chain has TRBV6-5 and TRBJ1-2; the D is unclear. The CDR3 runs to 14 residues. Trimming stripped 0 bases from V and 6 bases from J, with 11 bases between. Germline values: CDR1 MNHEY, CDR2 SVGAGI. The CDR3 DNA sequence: TGTGCCAGCAGTTACTCGGGAGGGATGGATGGCTACACCTTC. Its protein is CASSYSGGMDGYTF.

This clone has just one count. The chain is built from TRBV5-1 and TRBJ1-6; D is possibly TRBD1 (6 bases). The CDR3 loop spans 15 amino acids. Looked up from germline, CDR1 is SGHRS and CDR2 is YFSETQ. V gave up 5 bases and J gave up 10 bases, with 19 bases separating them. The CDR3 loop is CASRADQGFGSPLHF. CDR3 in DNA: TGCGCCAGCAGAGCAGACCAGGGGTTTGGATCACCCCTCCACTTT.

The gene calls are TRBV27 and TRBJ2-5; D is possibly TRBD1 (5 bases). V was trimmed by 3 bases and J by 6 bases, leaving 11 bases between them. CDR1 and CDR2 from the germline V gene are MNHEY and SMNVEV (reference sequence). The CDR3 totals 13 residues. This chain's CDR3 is CASSFGADQTQYF. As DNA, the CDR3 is TGTGCCAGCAGTTTTGGGGCCGATCAGACCCAGTACTTC.

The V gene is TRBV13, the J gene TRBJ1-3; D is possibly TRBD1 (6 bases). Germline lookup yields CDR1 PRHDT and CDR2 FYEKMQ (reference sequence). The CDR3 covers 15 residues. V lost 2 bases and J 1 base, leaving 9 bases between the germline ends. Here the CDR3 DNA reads TGTGCCAGCAGCTTATGGGGGGCGTCTGGAAACACCATATATTTT. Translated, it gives CASSLWGASGNTIYF.

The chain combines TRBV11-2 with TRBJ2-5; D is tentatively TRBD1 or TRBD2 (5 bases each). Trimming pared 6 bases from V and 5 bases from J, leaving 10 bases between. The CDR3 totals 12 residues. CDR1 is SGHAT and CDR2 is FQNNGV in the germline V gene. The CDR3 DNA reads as TGTGCCAGCAGATTGGGGGACGAGACCCAGTACTTC. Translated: CASRLGDETQYF. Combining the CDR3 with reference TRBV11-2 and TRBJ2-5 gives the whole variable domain EAGVAQSPRYKIIEKRQSVAFWCNPISGHATLYWYQQILGQGPKLLIQFQNNGVVDDSQLPKDRFSAERLKGVDSTLKIQPAKLEDSAVYLCASRLGDETQYFGPGTRLLVL.

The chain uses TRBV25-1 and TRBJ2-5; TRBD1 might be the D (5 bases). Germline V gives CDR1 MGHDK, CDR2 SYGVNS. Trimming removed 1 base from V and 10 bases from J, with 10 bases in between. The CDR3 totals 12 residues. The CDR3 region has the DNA TGTGCCAGCAGTGAATTACAAGGGGTCCAGTACTTC. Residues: CASSELQGVQYF.

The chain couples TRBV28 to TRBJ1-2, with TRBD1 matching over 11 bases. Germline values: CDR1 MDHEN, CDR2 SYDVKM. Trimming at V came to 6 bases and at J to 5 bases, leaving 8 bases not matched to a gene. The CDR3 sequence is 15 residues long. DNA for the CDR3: TGTGCCAGCAGAGATGAAGGGACAGGGGGGTATGGCTACACCTTC. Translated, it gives CASRDEGTGGYGYTF.

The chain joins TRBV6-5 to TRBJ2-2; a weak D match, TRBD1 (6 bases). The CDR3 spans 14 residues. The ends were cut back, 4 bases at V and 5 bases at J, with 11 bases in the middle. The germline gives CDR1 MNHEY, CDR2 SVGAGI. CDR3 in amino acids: CASSFFQGTGELFF. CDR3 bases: TGTGCCAGCAGTTTTTTTCAGGGGACCGGGGAGCTGTTTTTT.

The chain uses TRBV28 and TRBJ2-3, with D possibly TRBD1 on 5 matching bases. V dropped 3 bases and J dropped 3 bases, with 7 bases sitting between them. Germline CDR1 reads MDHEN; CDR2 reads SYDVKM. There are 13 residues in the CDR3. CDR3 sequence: CASSFRQTDTQYF. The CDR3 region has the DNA TGTGCCAGCAGTTTCCGACAGACAGATACGCAGTATTTT.

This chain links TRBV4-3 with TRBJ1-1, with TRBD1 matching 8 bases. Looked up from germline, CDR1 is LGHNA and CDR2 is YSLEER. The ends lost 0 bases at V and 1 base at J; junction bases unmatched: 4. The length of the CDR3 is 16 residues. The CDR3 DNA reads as TGCGCCAGCAGCCAAGATTGGACAGGGTCGAACACTGAAGCTTTCTTT. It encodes CASSQDWTGSNTEAFF.

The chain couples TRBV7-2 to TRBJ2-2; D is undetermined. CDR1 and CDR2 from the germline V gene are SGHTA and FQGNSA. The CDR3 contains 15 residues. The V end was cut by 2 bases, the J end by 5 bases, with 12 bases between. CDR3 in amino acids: CASSLIGFGTGELFF. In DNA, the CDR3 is TGTGCCAGCAGCTTAATAGGGTTCGGTACCGGGGAGCTGTTTTTT.

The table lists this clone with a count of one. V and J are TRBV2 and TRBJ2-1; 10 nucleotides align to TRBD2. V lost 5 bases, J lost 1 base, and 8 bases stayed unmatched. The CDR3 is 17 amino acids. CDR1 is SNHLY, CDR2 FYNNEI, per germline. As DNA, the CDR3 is TGTGCCAGCAGTATGTCGGGACTAGCGTTTTCCTACAATGAGCAGTTCTTC. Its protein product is CASSMSGLAFSYNEQFF.

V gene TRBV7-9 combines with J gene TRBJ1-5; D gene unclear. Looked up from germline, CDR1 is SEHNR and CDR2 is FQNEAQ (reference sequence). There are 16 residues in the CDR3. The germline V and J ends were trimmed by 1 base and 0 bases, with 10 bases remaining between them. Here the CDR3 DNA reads TGTGCCAGCAGCTTAGAAACGGACGGTAGCAATCAGCCCCAGCATTTT. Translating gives CASSLETDGSNQPQHF. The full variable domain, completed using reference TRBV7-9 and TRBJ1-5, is DTGVSQNPRHKITKRGQNVTFRCDPISEHNRLYWYRQTLGQGPEFLTYFQNEAQLEKSRLLSDRFSAERPKGSFSTLEIQRTEQGDSAMYLCASSLETDGSNQPQHFGDGTRLSIL.

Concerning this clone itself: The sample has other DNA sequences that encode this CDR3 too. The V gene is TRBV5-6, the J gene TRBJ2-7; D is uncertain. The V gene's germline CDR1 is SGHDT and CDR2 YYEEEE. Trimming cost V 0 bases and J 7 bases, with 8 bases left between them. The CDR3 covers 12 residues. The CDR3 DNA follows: TGTGCCAGCAGCTTGGGGGGTTCTGAGCAGTACTTC. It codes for CASSLGGSEQYF.